What follows is one T cell receptor beta chain and its context. This clonotype was picked up a small number of times. Its antigen remains unidentified. It has no much larger one-base neighbor in the sample; base qualities were not kept. The germline V gene (reference sequence) provides CDR1 SEHNR and CDR2 FQNEAQ. The CDR3 runs 14 residues from the cysteine to the phenylalanine. Only the CDR3 portion is preserved as DNA: 42 bases, with reading frame beginning at the first base. Unmatched junction bases come to 7, with V trimmed by 4 bases and J by 5 bases. These data originate in a study of blood T cells in healthy people across ages (dated by TCRdb to between 2014 and 2016). Background for the entire study: Template switching captured roughly one uniquely barcoded TCR beta cDNA molecule per two T cells in model experiments. Donors of different ages were randomly distributed across sequencing lanes to avoid experimental bias. The study analyzed two additional independent replicas of 1 million unique cDNA reads from the same blood draw for two donors, one aged 18 to 30 and one aged 80 or older. Using deep sequencing normalized with unique cDNA molecular identifiers, the study measured how TCR beta repertoire diversity changes with age. The donors were divided into four age groups: young (average approximately 16 years), middle-aged (about 39), aged (about 60) and long-lived (82).

Library preparation was by 5' RACE. TCRdb names Illumina HiSeq 2500 as the instrument used. The second PCR ran for roughly 6 to 11 cycles and used a J-beta primer mix along with a sample-barcoded 5' primer. A unique molecular identifier was introduced onto each TCR beta cDNA molecule by a template-switch 5' adaptor carrying 12 random nucleotides. Each sample yielded at least 2.5 million CDR3-containing paired-end reads. First-strand cDNA was synthesized from all RNA with the Mint cDNA synthesis kit, primed by a TRBC-specific oligonucleotide. Following uracil-DNA glycosylase treatment, a first 18-cycle PCR with universal primers M1SS and BC2_uni_R was performed on all cDNA. Per the authors' processing: For normalization, 1 million high-quality reads, each with a distinct molecular identifier, were randomly selected from each sample. Reads sharing molecular identifiers were discarded rather than binned into consensus sequences. MiTCR, with a Q25 quality threshold and the strictest error-elimination algorithm, was used for CDR3 identification, clonotype clustering and error correction. A nonparametric unseen species model with Euler transformation was used to estimate a lower bound on total TCR beta diversity. Using fastp at Q25 and MiXCR, TCRdb reprocessed the public reads and kept productive beta chains. Merged by CDR3 protein, the rows form single entries marked with the most common genes and DNA. The V and J calls reflect TCRdb's pipeline rather than the authors' work. A total of about 970,000 distinct CDR3 sequences appear in this sample, approximately 50% of them only once. The ten top clones hold over 20% of the sample.

Study-wide conclusions, independent of this receptor: Because donor CMV infection status was unknown, age-related changes in expanded clonotypes were potentially confounded. The percentage of naive T cells measured by flow cytometry correlated strongly with observed TCR beta diversity. Compared with the aged group, the long-lived group had more naive CD4+ T cells, fewer expanded clones and increased TCR diversity, suggesting age selection. As age increased, observed TCR beta diversity per million T cells dropped in a roughly linear way, and a significant reduction was already evident by age 40. Estimates of total diversity based on one million sequenced T cells were considered lower bounds and underestimates. Because profiling used bulk unsorted PBMCs, naive and antigen-experienced compartments could not be compared conclusively.

The donors were 40 or so Caucasian individuals from Russia, aged roughly 6 to 95 years, who were systemically healthy. Each donor gave ten milliliters of peripheral blood, drawn into EDTA-treated Vacutainer tubes. PBMCs were isolated by Ficoll-Paque density-gradient centrifugation, with at least 6 million obtained per sample. Trizol reagent was used to extract total RNA from the PBMCs, yielding at least 5 micrograms per sample. The percentages of naive CD45RAhigh/CD27high T cells were determined by flow cytometry on a PBMC aliquot from every donor. This TCR was sampled from a woman aged 60-70 years in good health. Material for sequencing was blood. Here the chain combines TRBV7-9 and TRBJ2-5, with 7 bases aligning to TRBD1. The CDR3 protein: CASSSRQGEETQYF. The nucleotides read TGTGCCAGCAGCTCCCGACAGGGTGAGGAGACCCAGTACTTC. The full variable domain, completed from the reference TRBV7-9 and TRBJ2-5 proteins outside the CDR3, reads DTGVSQNPRHKITKRGQNVTFRCDPISEHNRLYWYRQTLGQGPEFLTYFQNEAQLEKSRLLSDRFSAERPKGSFSTLEIQRTEQGDSAMYLCASSSRQGEETQYFGPGTRLLVL.